This T cell receptor beta chain originates from a study of T cell repertoires in cytomegalovirus infection. This clonotype was detected many times. CDR1 and CDR2 (germline): MNHNS, SASEGT. With V trimmed by 4 bases and J by 3 bases, 5 bases remained unmatched. CDR3 length: 14 residues. One entry per CDR3 protein, called by TCRdb with MiXCR from the reads. The sample has around 450,000 distinct CDR3 sequences; 11% are singletons. This sequence joins TRBV6-1 and TRBJ2-5; 7 bases fit TRBD1. The TCR originated in a human donor in good health (CMV status not recorded). Some clones in this sample may be carry-over from other donors' samples. The sample taken for sequencing was PBMCs. The CDR3 DNA sequence: TGTGCCAGCAGTGCGGACAGGCCAAAAGAGACCCAGTACTTC. This codes for CASSADRPKETQYF.